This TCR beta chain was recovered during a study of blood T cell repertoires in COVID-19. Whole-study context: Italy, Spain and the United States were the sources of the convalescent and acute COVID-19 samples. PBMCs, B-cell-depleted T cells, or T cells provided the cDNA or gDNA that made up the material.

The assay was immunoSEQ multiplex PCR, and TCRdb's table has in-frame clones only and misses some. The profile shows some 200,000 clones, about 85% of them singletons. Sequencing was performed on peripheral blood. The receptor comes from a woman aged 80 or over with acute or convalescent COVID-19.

The DNA for the CDR3 is TGTGCCAGCAGCGGACAGGGTCGAGGAATCAATCAGCCCCAGCATTTT. Amino acids: CASSGQGRGINQPQHF. The V and J genes are TRBV6-2 or TRBV6-3 and TRBJ1-5, with 8 bases fitting TRBD1. This CDR3 spans 16 amino acids. Germline assignment: CDR1 MNHEY and CDR2 SVGEGT. V was pared by 6 bases and J by 3 bases, with 10 bases of the junction left unmatched.